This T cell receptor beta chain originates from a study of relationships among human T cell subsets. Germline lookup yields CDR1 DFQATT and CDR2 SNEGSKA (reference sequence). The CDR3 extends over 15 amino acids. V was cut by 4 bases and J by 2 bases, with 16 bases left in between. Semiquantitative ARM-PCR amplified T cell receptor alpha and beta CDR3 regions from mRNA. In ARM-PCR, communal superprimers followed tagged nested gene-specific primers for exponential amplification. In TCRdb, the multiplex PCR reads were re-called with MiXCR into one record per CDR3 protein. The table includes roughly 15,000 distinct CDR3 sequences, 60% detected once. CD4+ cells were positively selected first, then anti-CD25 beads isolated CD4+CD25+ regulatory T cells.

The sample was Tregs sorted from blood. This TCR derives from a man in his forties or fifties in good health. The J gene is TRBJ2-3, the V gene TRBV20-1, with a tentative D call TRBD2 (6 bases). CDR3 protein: CSATGLAGLTDTQYF. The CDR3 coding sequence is TGCAGTGCTACGGGACTCGCCGGGCTCACAGATACGCAGTATTTT.